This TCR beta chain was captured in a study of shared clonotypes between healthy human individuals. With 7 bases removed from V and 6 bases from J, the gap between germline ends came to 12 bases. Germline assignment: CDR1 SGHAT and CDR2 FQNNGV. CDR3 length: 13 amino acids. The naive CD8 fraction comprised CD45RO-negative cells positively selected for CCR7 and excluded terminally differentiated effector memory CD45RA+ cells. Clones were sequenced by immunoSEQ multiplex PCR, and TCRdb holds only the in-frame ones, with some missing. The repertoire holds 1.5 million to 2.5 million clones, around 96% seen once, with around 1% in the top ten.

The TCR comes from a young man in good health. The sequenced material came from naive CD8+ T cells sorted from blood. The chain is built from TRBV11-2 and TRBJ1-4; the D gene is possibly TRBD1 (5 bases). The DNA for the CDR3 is TGTGCCAGCACTGGAGGAGGGGATGAAAAACTGTTTTTT. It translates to CASTGGGDEKLFF.